The 25 T cell receptor beta chains below all came from one sample that was sequenced in a study of T cells in Graves' hyperthyroidism and ophthalmopathy. Amplification targeted TCR beta CDR3 regions from RNA transcripts. During a first-round RT-PCR of the TCR CDR3, the HTBI primer set was used. In TCRdb, the multiplex PCR reads were re-called with MiXCR into one record per CDR3 protein. The table has some 490,000 distinct CDR3 sequences, approximately 22% seen once. Sequencing was performed on blood. Receptor source: a woman in her 70s with Graves' ophthalmopathy.

This clonotype was recorded a few times. V is TRBV20-1 and J is TRBJ2-2; 8 nucleotides match TRBD2. The CDR3 is 14 residues long. The trim removed 6 bases at V and 1 base at J, leaving 4 bases unmatched. CDR1 is DFQATT, CDR2 SNEGSKA, per germline (reference sequence). CDR3 coding DNA: TGCAGTGCCCCCAGCGGGGGGAACACCGGGGAGCTGTTTTTT. Protein product: CSAPSGGNTGELFF.

This clonotype was picked up a small number of times. The chain combines TRBV10-3 with TRBJ2-3; 9 positions agree with TRBD2. The CDR3 is 14 amino acids. Losses at the gene ends were 6 bases for V and 1 base for J; bases not matched to a gene: 2. The germline V gene encodes CDR1 ENHRY and CDR2 SYGVKD. CDR3 sequence (DNA): TGTGCCATCAGAAGGACTAGCGGCACAGATACGCAGTATTTT. Amino acids: CAIRRTSGTDTQYF.

This chain connects TRBV2 to TRBJ1-2; TRBD1 aligns across 10 bases. The CDR3 has 14 residues. V was pared by 5 bases and J by 8 bases, with 8 bases of the junction left unmatched. CDR1 is SNHLY and CDR2 is FYNNEI in the germline V gene. The CDR3 spells CASSLTGGLGGYTF. The DNA for the CDR3 is TGTGCCAGCAGTCTGACAGGGGGCTTAGGAGGCTACACCTTC.

The J gene is TRBJ1-5, the V gene TRBV20-1; D is undetermined. Germline V gives CDR1 DFQATT, CDR2 SNEGSKA (reference sequence). The CDR3 has 12 amino acids. Trimming stripped 0 bases from V and 7 bases from J, with 7 bases between. CDR3 in amino acids: CSARENHQPQHF. The DNA for the CDR3 is TGCAGTGCTAGAGAAAACCACCAGCCCCAGCATTTT.

The chain combines TRBV30 with TRBJ1-2; D is possibly TRBD1 (5 bases). Germline lookup yields CDR1 GTSNPN and CDR2 SVGIG (reference sequence). CDR3 length: 13 residues. Trimming stripped 0 bases from V and 7 bases from J, with 12 bases between. CDR3 nucleotide sequence: TGTGCCTGGAGTGTTGGGGCCTCCGGTGGCTACACCTTC. Amino acid sequence: CAWSVGASGGYTF.

This clonotype was detected ten times or more. V gene TRBV11-2 combines with J gene TRBJ2-1; D is unresolved. Deletions cut 5 bases from V and 5 bases from J, with 13 bases between. This CDR3 has 14 amino acids. Germline-derived CDR1 and CDR2 are SGHAT and FQNNGV. The CDR3 loop is CASSPSWIHNEQFF. DNA of the CDR3: TGTGCCAGCAGCCCATCTTGGATTCACAATGAGCAGTTCTTC. Filled out from reference TRBV11-2 and TRBJ2-1, the complete variable domain reads EAGVAQSPRYKIIEKRQSVAFWCNPISGHATLYWYQQILGQGPKLLIQFQNNGVVDDSQLPKDRFSAERLKGVDSTLKIQPAKLEDSAVYLCASSPSWIHNEQFFGPGTRLTVL.

V and J are TRBV11-1 and TRBJ2-5; 11 bases line up with TRBD2. The CDR3 is 15 amino acids. V was clipped by 7 bases and J by 0 bases; unmatched bases: 4. Germline V gene data show CDR1 as SGHAT and CDR2 as FQDESV (reference sequence). Here the CDR3 reads CASTRTSGYQETQYF. CDR3 bases: TGTGCCAGCACTCGGACTAGCGGGTACCAAGAGACCCAGTACTTC.

This clonotype occurred many times. J is TRBJ1-3 and V is TRBV30; no clear D gene. CDR3 length: 14 residues. The ends were cut back, 1 base at V and 0 bases at J, with 7 bases in the middle. Germline V gene lookup returns CDR1 GTSNPN and CDR2 SVGIG (reference sequence). The CDR3 sequence: CAWSAGSSGNTIYF. The CDR3 DNA reads TGTGCCTGGAGTGCCGGGAGCTCTGGAAACACCATATATTTT.

This clonotype has a count of ten or more. The J gene is TRBJ2-7, the V gene TRBV27; 9 bases line up with TRBD2. Germline V gives CDR1 MNHEY, CDR2 SMNVEV (reference sequence). V trimming: 2 bases; J trimming: 5 bases; junction bases outside the gene matches: 4. This CDR3 has 14 amino acids. This chain's CDR3 is CASSLGGRANEQYF. CDR3 DNA: TGTGCCAGCAGTTTAGGCGGGAGGGCGAACGAGCAGTACTTC.

The rearrangement uses TRBV5-1 and TRBJ2-1, with D tentatively TRBD1 or TRBD2 (5 bases each). This CDR3 comprises 16 residues. The germline V gene encodes CDR1 SGHRS and CDR2 YFSETQ. V was pared by 4 bases and J by 4 bases, with 18 bases between. CDR3 loop: CASSINYGTAYNEQFF. The CDR3 bases are TGCGCCAGCAGCATAAACTACGGGACCGCGTACAATGAGCAGTTCTTC.

This clonotype was seen only a few times. The chain couples TRBV7-8 to TRBJ2-3; 8 bases agree with TRBD2. After removal of 4 bases from V and 4 bases from J, the junction contained 10 bases not matched to a gene. The CDR3 spans 16 residues. Germline values: CDR1 SGHVS, CDR2 FQNEAQ. CDR3 region: CASSSGGRWGADTQYF. The CDR3 coding sequence is TGTGCCAGCAGCTCCGGCGGGAGGTGGGGGGCAGATACGCAGTATTTT.

This clonotype has a count of ten or more. The J gene is TRBJ2-7, the V gene TRBV2; D perhaps matches TRBD2 (6 bases). The CDR3 runs 15 residues. Germline V gene data show CDR1 as SNHLY and CDR2 as FYNNEI. The ends were cut back, 1 base at V and 0 bases at J, with 10 bases in the middle. The CDR3 sequence is CASSEGLALSYEQYF. The CDR3 DNA follows: TGTGCCAGCAGTGAAGGGCTAGCGCTCTCCTACGAGCAGTACTTC.

This clonotype was detected many times. The chain recombines TRBV6-1 with TRBJ1-1; 7 positions agree with TRBD1. The CDR3 totals 16 residues. V lost 1 base and J lost 5; bases outside the gene matches: 10. In germline, CDR1 is MNHNS, CDR2 SASEGT. The CDR3 bases are TGTGCCAGCAGTGAAGGGCACACAGGGGTTAGGACTGAAGCTTTCTTT. Translating gives CASSEGHTGVRTEAFF.

The chain employs TRBV5-5 and TRBJ1-4; TRBD1 matches 8 bases. The length of the CDR3 is 15 residues. The junction had 12 bases not matched to a gene; V was cut back by 4 bases and J by 10 bases. The germline gives CDR1 SGHKS, CDR2 YYEKEE (reference sequence). The CDR3 DNA reads as TGTGCCAGCAGCCTCACACCGGGACAGGCCGGAAAACTGTTTTTT. It translates to CASSLTPGQAGKLFF.

This clonotype was counted only a few times. The CDR3 loop reads CASSQSGSSYNEQFF. The CDR3 DNA reads as TGTGCCAGCAGTCAGAGCGGAAGCTCCTACAATGAGCAGTTCTTC. The chain joins TRBV6-1 to TRBJ2-1; D is possibly TRBD2 (5 bases). This CDR3 is built from 15 residues. In germline, CDR1 is MNHNS, CDR2 SASEGT. The V end lost 5 bases, the J end lost 0 bases, and 11 bases lay between the germline ends.

V and J are TRBV20-1 and TRBJ2-7; TRBD2 matches at 10 bases. CDR1 is DFQATT and CDR2 is SNEGSKA in the germline V gene (reference sequence). The CDR3 runs to 15 residues. J gave up 7 bases and V 2 bases, and 11 bases lay outside the gene matches. The CDR3, as DNA: TGCAGTGCTAGAAGAGTGGGACTAGCGACGGGAGAGCAGTACTTC. As protein: CSARRVGLATGEQYF.

This clonotype was counted only a few times. This sequence joins TRBV18 and TRBJ1-1, with 11 bases lining up with TRBD1. CDR3 length equals 14 residues. V trimming: 5 bases; J trimming: 4 bases; junction bases outside the gene matches: 3. CDR1 is KGHSH and CDR2 is LQKENI in the germline V gene. As DNA, the CDR3 is TGTGCCAGCTCATCGGGACAGGGGGGCACTGAAGCTTTCTTT. Encoded protein: CASSSGQGGTEAFF. The full variable domain, rest sourced from reference TRBV18 and TRBJ1-1, is NAGVMQNPRHLVRRRGQEARLRCSPMKGHSHVYWYRQLPEEGLKFMVYLQKENIIDESGMPKERFSAEFPKEGPSILRIQQVVRGDSAAYFCASSSGQGGTEAFFGQGTRLTVV.

V is TRBV10-1 and J is TRBJ2-7; 7 bases are shared with TRBD1. This CDR3 has 15 amino acids. Germline lookup yields CDR1 WNHNN and CDR2 SYGVQD (reference sequence). Losses at the gene ends were 4 bases for V and 1 base for J; bases not matched to a gene: 7. CDR3 nucleotide sequence: TGCGCCAGCAGTGGGGTTGGACAGGATTCCTACGAGCAGTACTTC. Amino acid sequence: CASSGVGQDSYEQYF.

This sequence joins TRBV7-3 and TRBJ2-3; D might be TRBD1 or TRBD2, each matching 6 bases. The V gene's germline CDR1 is SGHTA and CDR2 FQGTGA. V lost 8 bases, J lost 0 bases, and 15 bases lay in between. The CDR3 has 15 residues. CDR3 region: CASQVGGRSTDTQYF. For the CDR3, the DNA is TGTGCCAGCCAAGTCGGGGGCAGAAGCACAGATACGCAGTATTTT.

This rearrangement joins TRBV6-1 to TRBJ2-7; 12 positions match TRBD2. CDR3 length: 15 residues. After removal of 4 bases from V and 4 bases from J, the junction contained 5 bases not matched to a gene. Germline assignment: CDR1 MNHNS and CDR2 SASEGT. The CDR3 loop is CASSATSGRSYEQYF. The CDR3, as DNA: TGTGCCAGCAGTGCTACTAGCGGGAGGTCTTACGAGCAGTACTTC.

This clonotype was seen many times. The chain has TRBV2 and TRBJ1-1; D gene uncertain. Germline CDR1 and CDR2: SNHLY and FYNNEI. The V end was cut by 5 bases, the J end by 1 base, with 8 bases between. The CDR3 contains 13 residues. CDR3 loop: CASSTDWNTEAFF. CDR3 DNA: TGTGCCAGCAGTACCGATTGGAACACTGAAGCTTTCTTT.

This clonotype was seen a handful of times. This chain connects TRBV5-1 to TRBJ2-7; TRBD2 agrees at 7 bases. Germline V gene lookup returns CDR1 SGHRS and CDR2 YFSETQ. The CDR3 runs 13 residues. V trimming: 5 bases; J trimming: 4 bases; junction bases outside the gene matches: 6. CDR3 residues: CASRGEGSYEQYF. Written as DNA, the CDR3 is TGCGCCAGCAGGGGGGAGGGCTCTTACGAGCAGTACTTC. The full variable domain, rest sourced from reference TRBV5-1 and TRBJ2-7, is KAGVTQTPRYLIKTRGQQVTLSCSPISGHRSVSWYQQTPGQGLQFLFEYFSETQRNKGNFPGRFSGRQFSNSRSEMNVSTLELGDSALYLCASRGEGSYEQYFGPGTRLTVT.

This clonotype showed up just a few times. The J gene is TRBJ2-7, the V gene TRBV28; a weak D match, TRBD1 (6 bases). The length of the CDR3 is 14 residues. Between the trimmed V and J ends, which lost 3 bases and 3 bases, there was a span of 12 bases. In germline, CDR1 is MDHEN, CDR2 SYDVKM. The CDR3 nucleotides read TGTGCCAGCAGTTTGACAGGCCAACACTACGAGCAGTACTTC. This codes for CASSLTGQHYEQYF.

This clonotype was seen a few times. This sequence joins TRBV29-1 and TRBJ2-1; perhaps TRBD2 as D (6 bases). The V end lost 8 bases, the J end lost 2 bases, and 16 bases lay between the germline ends. The CDR3 has 14 amino acids. Germline V lookup: CDR1 SQVTM, CDR2 ANQGSEA. DNA for the CDR3: TGCAGCTCCAACGGAGGCGGGGCCTACAATGAGCAGTTCTTC. Translating it yields CSSNGGGAYNEQFF.

This clonotype turned up a few times. The chain links TRBV20-1 to TRBJ1-2; D call uncertain. Germline CDR1 reads DFQATT; CDR2 reads SNEGSKA (reference sequence). The CDR3 totals 12 residues. Trimming removed 6 bases from V and 4 bases from J, with 12 bases in between. CDR3 nucleotides: TGCAGTGCGAGGGAGCGGGGCTATGGCTACACCTTC. It translates to CSARERGYGYTF.